This is a list of T cell receptor beta chains from one sample in a study of shared clonotypes between healthy human individuals. The table came from immunoSEQ multiplex PCR; TCRdb's copy has only in-frame clones and leaves some out. The sample holds 450,000 to 650,000 clones, roughly four fifths seen once. The sequenced material came from PBMCs. The receptors originated from a woman in her thirties or forties in good health. Some clones in this sample may be carry-over from other donors' samples. Each CDR3 is given with its conserved first and last residue. A D gene is named only where the DNA matches it firmly. The size field is filled for only some rows; it gives once, few, many or a size class.

TRBV6-6,13,TRBJ2-2,NA,NA,TGTGCCAGCAGTTACTCGAGGGTAGGGGAGCTGTTTTTT,CASSYSRVGELFF
TRBV29-1,16,TRBJ2-3,NA,TRBD1,TGCAGCGTTTTACGGACAGGGAGTTCCGGCACAGATACGCAGTATTTT,CSVLRTGSSGTDTQYF
TRBV29-1,13,TRBJ2-7,once,NA,TGCAGCGTTGAGAGACGGCTAGCCGGCGAGCAGTACTTC,CSVERRLAGEQYF
TRBV29-1,16,TRBJ2-5,NA,NA,TGCAGCGTCGGGGTCCCCAAGGGGGATATAATAGAGACCCAGTACTTC,CSVGVPKGDIIETQYF
TRBV15,16,TRBJ2-6,NA,NA,TGTGCCACCAGCAGAGCCCCAGGGGTTGGGGCCAACGTCCTGACTTTC,CATSRAPGVGANVLTF
TRBV28,16,TRBJ2-2,NA,TRBD1,TGTGCCAGCATAAGGGGCGACAGGGGAAGTCCCGGGGAGCTGTTTTTT,CASIRGDRGSPGELFF
TRBV30,13,TRBJ1-2,once,NA,TGTGCCTGGAGCCCCGCCGGCTCTTATGGCTACACCTTC,CAWSPAGSYGYTF
TRBV5-1,16,TRBJ1-2,NA,NA,TGCGCCAGCAGCCACACTCCGGTAGGGGCCTCTGCTGGCTACACCTTC,CASSHTPVGASAGYTF
TRBV6-5,16,TRBJ1-4,NA,TRBD1,TGTGCCAGCAGTTACGGGACAGGGCCCCACGTGGAAAAACTGTTTTTT,CASSYGTGPHVEKLFF
TRBV4-3,16,TRBJ2-3,few,TRBD1,TGCGCCAGCAGCCAAGAGGGACAGGGAGGCACAGATACGCAGTATTTT,CASSQEGQGGTDTQYF
TRBV7-6,16,TRBJ2-1,NA,TRBD2,TGTGCCAGCAGCGGGAGGGGACCAAACTCCTACAATGAGCAGTTCTTC,CASSGRGPNSYNEQFF
TRBV7-6,13,TRBJ2-3,NA,NA,TGTGCCAGCAGCCCCGGGACCGAAGATACGCAGTATTTT,CASSPGTEDTQYF
TRBV11-2,17,TRBJ2-7,NA,TRBD2,TGTGCCAGCAGCCTGACTAGCGGGAGCTTAGAAACCTACGAGCAGTACTTC,CASSLTSGSLETYEQYF
TRBV18,15,TRBJ2-1,NA,TRBD2,TGTGCCAGCTCACCGGGACTAGCGCCGGTCAATGAGCAGTTCTTC,CASSPGLAPVNEQFF
TRBV5-1,13,TRBJ1-1,few,NA,TGCGCCAGCAGCTTGGCCGGATACACTGAAGCTTTCTTT,CASSLAGYTEAFF
TRBV28,14,TRBJ2-5,NA,NA,TGTGCCAGCAGTTTAGGGCTAGTCCCTCGGGCCCAGTACTTC,CASSLGLVPRAQYF
TRBV11-2,15,TRBJ2-3,NA,NA,TGTGCCAGCAGCTTCTCGCGTACCTTCACAGATACGCAGTATTTT,CASSFSRTFTDTQYF
TRBV11-2,14,TRBJ1-2,NA,TRBD1,TGTGCCAGCAGCTCCCCGACAGGGAACTATGGCTACACCTTC,CASSSPTGNYGYTF
TRBV15,15,TRBJ2-3,NA,TRBD1,TGTGCCACCAGCAGGGGAGGACAGGGCTCAGATACGCAGTATTTT,CATSRGGQGSDTQYF
TRBV7-2,14,TRBJ1-2,NA,TRBD1,TGTGCCAGCAGCTTCCTTACAGGGGACTATGGCTACACCTTC,CASSFLTGDYGYTF
TRBV11-2,14,TRBJ1-2,NA,NA,TGTGCCAGCAGCTCCGACGGAAACCTCTATGGCTACACCTTC,CASSSDGNLYGYTF
TRBV5-1,17,TRBJ2-5,NA,NA,TGCGCCAGCAGCTTGGCCTTGGCAGGGGACACTCAAGAGACCCAGTACTTC,CASSLALAGDTQETQYF
TRBV28,17,TRBJ1-5,NA,NA,TGTGCCAGCAGTTTATTATCTGCAGGCAATAGCAATCAGCCCCAGCATTTT,CASSLLSAGNSNQPQHF
TRBV29-1,14,TRBJ1-2,NA,TRBD1,TGCAGCGGGAGGGGGACAGGGGCTGGGTATGGCTACACCTTC,CSGRGTGAGYGYTF
TRBV4-2,15,TRBJ2-1,NA,TRBD2,TGTGCCAGCAGCCAAGGACCATGGGAGGGCAATGAGCAGTTCTTC,CASSQGPWEGNEQFF
TRBV27,13,TRBJ1-5,NA,NA,TGTGCCAGCAGTTTATGGTCCGGGGAGCCCCAGCATTTT,CASSLWSGEPQHF
TRBV5-5,15,TRBJ2-7,many,TRBD2,TGTGCCAGCAGCTTCGGGACTAGGCCTGTGTACGAGCAGTACTTC,CASSFGTRPVYEQYF
TRBV28,12,TRBJ2-2,NA,NA,TGTGCCTCAGGGAGCAACACCGGGGAGCTGTTTTTT,CASGSNTGELFF
TRBV6-1,16,TRBJ2-1,NA,NA,TGTGCCAGCAGTGCATCTACGCGGGGCAACTACAATGAGCAGTTCTTC,CASSASTRGNYNEQFF
TRBV7-7,14,TRBJ2-1,once,NA,TGTGCTAGCAGCCCCACCCTTAGCGACAATGAGCAGTTCTTC,CASSPTLSDNEQFF
TRBV9,16,TRBJ1-1,few,TRBD1,TGTGCCAGCAGCGTAGCTCTCTTGGGGCCGGGACAGGAAGCTTTCTTT,CASSVALLGPGQEAFF
TRBV25-1,15,TRBJ2-1,NA,NA,TGTGCCAGCAGTGACCCGGCCGTCTCCTACAATGAGCAGTTCTTC,CASSDPAVSYNEQFF
TRBV2,14,TRBJ2-7,NA,TRBD2,TGTGCCAGCCAAGGCGTTCTAGCGGGAGGGCCTAAGGACTTC,CASQGVLAGGPKDF
TRBV29-1,11,TRBJ2-7,once,NA,TGCAGCGTTGCAGCCTCCTACGAGCAGTACTTC,CSVAASYEQYF
TRBV7-9,14,TRBJ1-2,once,NA,TGTGCCAGCAGCTTAGATCAGACGGACTATGGCTACACCTTC,CASSLDQTDYGYTF
TRBV30,14,TRBJ2-7,few,NA,TGTGCCTGGAGTGTCTTAGGACGGAGCTTTTGGCAGTACTTC,CAWSVLGRSFWQYF
TRBV7-2,14,TRBJ1-5,NA,TRBD1,TGTGCCAGCAGCACCCGACAGGGGGTACAGCCCCAGCATTTT,CASSTRQGVQPQHF
TRBV18,16,TRBJ2-3,NA,TRBD1,TGTGCCAGCTCACCTACCGGGACAGGAGGCACAGATACGCAGTATTTT,CASSPTGTGGTDTQYF
TRBV28,11,TRBJ2-7,NA,NA,TGTGCCAGCAGTTCAAACTACGAGCAGTACTTC,CASSSNYEQYF
TRBV19,16,TRBJ2-6,NA,TRBD1,TGTGCCAGTACCGGGGACAGGGGGACCGGGGCCAACGTCCTGACTTTC,CASTGDRGTGANVLTF
TRBV29-1,15,TRBJ1-2,NA,NA,TGCAGCGTTCAGGGGTTAGTAAACGCCGGCTATGGCTACACCTTC,CSVQGLVNAGYGYTF
TRBV5-1,13,TRBJ2-5,once,NA,TGCGCCACCGCACCCAGGGTTGAAGAGACCCAGTACTTC,CATAPRVEETQYF
TRBV5-6,12,TRBJ2-7,once,NA,TGTGCCAGCAGCCGTACTCAATACGAGCAGTACTTC,CASSRTQYEQYF
TRBV4-3,12,TRBJ2-3,NA,NA,TGCGCCAGCAGCCAAGGGCCCGATACGCAGTATTTT,CASSQGPDTQYF
TRBV28,15,TRBJ2-1,NA,TRBD2,TGTGCCAGCATCCCCAGCGGGAGAGCAGGTAATGAGCAGTTCTTC,CASIPSGRAGNEQFF